This is a list of T cell receptor beta chains from one sample in a study of T cells in localized non-small cell lung cancer. The protocol was immunoSEQ multiplex PCR, while the TCRdb copy is restricted to in-frame clones and leaves out a portion. The sample contains around 50,000 clones, 70% to 90% of which appear only once. The sequenced sample was PBMCs, obtained before any cancer treatment. The origin of the receptors is a man aged 35 to 69 with stage II lung adenocarcinoma. Each CDR3 is given with its conserved first and last residue. D genes are given only for firm matches. Size values are once, few and many counts, or a class for expanded clones, and some rows have none.

j_call d_call clone_size v_call cdr3_aa cdr3_nt
TRBJ1-2 . . TRBV10-2 CASSELQTVRDGYTF TGCGCCAGCAGTGAGTTACAGACAGTTCGCGATGGCTACACCTTC
TRBJ1-1 TRBD1 . TRBV11-3 CASSSDRGTEAFF TGTGCCAGCAGCTCAGACAGGGGGACTGAAGCTTTCTTT
TRBJ2-3 . . TRBV5-4 CASSPTPRGTQYF TGTGCCAGCAGCCCAACACCCCGGGGGACGCAGTATTTT
TRBJ2-3 . once TRBV5-8 CASILGNPGTDTQYF TGTGCCAGCATCCTGGGAAACCCGGGGACAGATACGCAGTATTTT
TRBJ1-4 . . TRBV13 CASSLGLGVGAEEKLFF TGTGCCAGCAGCTTAGGCCTTGGAGTTGGGGCTGAGGAAAAACTGTTTTTT
TRBJ2-3 . . TRBV5-1 CASSTLGDTQYF TGCGCCAGCAGCACTCTTGGAGATACGCAGTATTTT
TRBJ2-1 . . TRBV4-1 CASTQRTWTASYNGQFF TGCGCCAGCACCCAGAGGACATGGACAGCCTCCTACAATGGGCAGTTCTTC
TRBJ1-4 TRBD1 . TRBV6-1 CASSGRDRGYQTNEKLFF TGTGCCAGCAGTGGTCGGGACAGGGGATACCAAACTAATGAAAAACTGTTTTTT
TRBJ1-4 . . TRBV5-1 CASSWGLGRGNEKLFF TGCGCCAGCAGCTGGGGGCTGGGAAGGGGTAATGAAAAACTGTTTTTT
TRBJ1-2 TRBD1 few TRBV19 CASSIGDSNYGYTF TGTGCCAGTAGTATAGGGGACAGTAACTATGGCTACACCTTC
TRBJ2-7 . . TRBV19 CASSEGVGTYEQYF TGTGCCAGTAGCGAGGGAGTGGGGACCTACGAGCAGTACTTC
TRBJ2-7 . . TRBV7-2 CASSLAHYSGADYEKQYF TGTGCCAGCAGCTTAGCACACTACTCCGGGGCCGATTACGAAAAGCAGTACTTC
TRBJ2-6 TRBD1 . TRBV19 CASSTLRSAGQGARSGANVLTF TGTGCCAGTAGTACACTTAGGTCGGCGGGTCAGGGGGCCCGCTCTGGGGCCAACGTCCTGACTTTC
TRBJ1-4 TRBD1 once TRBV5-4 CASSSQGGYNEKLFF TGTGCCAGCAGTTCGCAGGGGGGATACAATGAAAAACTGTTTTTT
TRBJ2-1 . . TRBV6-1 CASSEAVTYNEQFF TGTGCCAGCAGTGAAGCCGTGACATACAATGAGCAGTTCTTC
TRBJ1-6 TRBD1 . TRBV27 CARYEGAGNSPLHF TGTGCCAGATACGAGGGGGCTGGGAATTCACCCCTCCACTTT
TRBJ1-2 . . TRBV5-6 CASSLGGARYGYTF TGTGCCAGCAGCTTGGGGGGGGCCCGCTATGGCTACACCTTC
TRBJ1-1 . . TRBV7-8 CASTRGRASSTEAFF TGTGCCAGCACCCGGGGCAGGGCCTCGAGCACTGAAGCTTTCTTT
TRBJ2-4 TRBD2 . TRBV5-1 CASSGTSVGSGAQYF TGCGCCAGCAGTGGAACTAGCGTGGGATCCGGGGCTCAGTACTTC
TRBJ1-2 . . TRBV27 CASSSGVKYGYTF TGTGCCAGTTCATCGGGGGTTAAGTATGGCTACACCTTC
TRBJ2-7 . . TRBV6-9 CASSYVGSYEQYF TGTGCCAGCAGTTACGTGGGTTCCTACGAGCAGTACTTC
TRBJ2-5 . few TRBV29-1 CSAQEPQETQYF TGCAGCGCGCAGGAACCCCAAGAGACCCAGTACTTC
TRBJ2-5 . . TRBV5-1 CASNRQGGQETQYF TGCGCCAGCAACCGACAGGGAGGGCAAGAGACCCAGTACTTC
TRBJ2-3 . . TRBV5-1 CASSLGRGTSTDTQYF TGCGCCAGCAGCTTGGGTAGGGGCACCTCCACAGATACGCAGTATTTT
TRBJ1-6 TRBD1 few TRBV5-6 CASSLVGTGAESPLHF TGTGCCAGCAGCTTGGTGGGGACAGGGGCGGAATCACCCCTCCACTTT
TRBJ2-7 . . TRBV14 CASSQARGPYEQYF TGTGCCAGCAGCCAAGCTAGGGGCCCCTACGAGCAGTACTTC
TRBJ1-1 . . TRBV30 CAWSVGEQAFF TGTGCCTGGAGTGTAGGGGAGCAAGCTTTCTTT
TRBJ1-3 . once TRBV11-2 CASSLVPDSFYSGNTIYF TGTGCCAGCAGCTTAGTTCCGGACAGTTTCTACTCTGGAAACACCATATATTTT
TRBJ1-5 . . TRBV19 CASRQTGASNQPQHF TGTGCCAGTAGACAGACAGGAGCTAGCAATCAGCCCCAGCATTTT
TRBJ2-7 . . TRBV2 CASSVDSSATYEQYF TGTGCCAGCAGTGTAGACAGCAGCGCAACCTACGAGCAGTACTTC
TRBJ2-3 . . TRBV28 CASSLGVVGADTQYF TGTGCCAGCAGTTTAGGGGTTGTGGGCGCAGATACGCAGTATTTT
TRBJ1-2 . . TRBV6-5 CASTVKWGADYGYTF TGTGCCAGCACCGTAAAGTGGGGGGCAGACTATGGCTACACCTTC
TRBJ2-3 TRBD2 . TRBV9 CASSPYGLAGTDTQYF TGTGCCAGCAGCCCATACGGACTAGCGGGGACAGATACGCAGTATTTT
TRBJ1-1 TRBD1 . TRBV19 CASSLGQGSEAFF TGTGCCAGTAGTTTGGGACAGGGGTCTGAAGCTTTCTTT
TRBJ1-6 TRBD1 . TRBV27 CASSPLQGASYNSPLHF TGTGCCAGCAGTCCCCTACAGGGGGCGTCCTATAATTCACCCCTCCACTTT
TRBJ1-2 . . TRBV5-1 CASSLASGDIDGYTF TGCGCCAGCAGCTTGGCCTCAGGGGACATTGATGGCTACACCTTC
TRBJ2-1 TRBD2 . TRBV4-3 CASSPSGAEQFF TGCGCCAGCAGCCCCAGCGGGGCTGAGCAGTTCTTC
TRBJ1-5 . . TRBV11-2 CASSLGSNQPQHF TGTGCCAGCAGCTTAGGAAGCAATCAGCCCCAGCATTTT